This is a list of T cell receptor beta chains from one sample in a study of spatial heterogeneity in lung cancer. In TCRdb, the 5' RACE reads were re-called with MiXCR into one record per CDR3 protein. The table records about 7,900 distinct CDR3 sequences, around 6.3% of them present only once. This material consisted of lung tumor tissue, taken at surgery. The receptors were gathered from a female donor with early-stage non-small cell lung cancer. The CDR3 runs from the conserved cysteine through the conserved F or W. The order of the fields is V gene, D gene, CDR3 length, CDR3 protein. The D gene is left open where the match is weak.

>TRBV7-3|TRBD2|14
CASSSGTSPDTQYF
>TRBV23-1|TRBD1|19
CASSQSRMGQGALAGELFF
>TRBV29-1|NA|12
CSVIEGIYEQYF
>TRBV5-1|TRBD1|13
CASSLQGGPEAFF
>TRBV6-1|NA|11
CASSTVYGYTF
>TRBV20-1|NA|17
CSARDLTSRQSSYEQYF
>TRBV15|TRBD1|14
CATSMTGTAETQYF
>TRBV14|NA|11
CASSQAQPQHF
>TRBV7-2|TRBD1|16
CASSDISGTGASEAFF
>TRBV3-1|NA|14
CASSQGTIKDTQYF
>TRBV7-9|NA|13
CASSFYSYNEQFF
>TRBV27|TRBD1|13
CASTRDRKATQYF
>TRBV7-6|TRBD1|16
CASSLEGQGFGQPQHF
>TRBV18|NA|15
CASSSRGGMYNEQFF
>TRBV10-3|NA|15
CAISVGGLRANEQFF
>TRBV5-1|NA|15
CASSRYTTRDNTIYF
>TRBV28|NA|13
CASSVGTLYGYTF
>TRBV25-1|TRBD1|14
CASSPPGQWYGYTF
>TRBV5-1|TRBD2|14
CVSSLSGAPYEQYF
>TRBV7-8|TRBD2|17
CASSFQAGGLINNEQFF
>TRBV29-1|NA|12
CSVTKTSETQYF
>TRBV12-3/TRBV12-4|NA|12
CASRPEQETQYF
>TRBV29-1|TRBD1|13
CSVRTGKNTEAFF
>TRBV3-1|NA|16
CASSPHFAENTGELFF
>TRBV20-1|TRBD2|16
CSARVGGLADSSEQYF
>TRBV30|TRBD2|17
CAWRSLGLAGGSETQYF
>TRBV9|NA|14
CASSVGRQGYEQYF
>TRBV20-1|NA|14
CSARAPVLTDTQYF
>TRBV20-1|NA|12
CSAKHSNQPQHF
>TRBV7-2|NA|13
CASSFGAGNEQFF
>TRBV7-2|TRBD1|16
CASSRSAGQGANEQFF
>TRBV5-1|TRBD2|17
CASSPFWGTSQPMGQFF
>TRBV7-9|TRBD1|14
CASSFHDRVETQYF
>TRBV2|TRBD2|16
CASTGDSGSFVGELFF
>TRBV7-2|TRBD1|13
CASSEGQAREQYF
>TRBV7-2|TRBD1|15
CASSLSQGTYNEQFF
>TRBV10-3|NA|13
CAISEISEGQAFF
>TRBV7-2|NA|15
CASSSGAATINEQFF
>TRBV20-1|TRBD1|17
CSAIGGQWIYTRYEQFF
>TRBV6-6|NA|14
CASKIRGGNTEAFF
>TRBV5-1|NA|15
CASSLGLDNTGELFF
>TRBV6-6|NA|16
CASRPRSSANTGELFF
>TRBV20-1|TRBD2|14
CSAKRGRSYNEQFF
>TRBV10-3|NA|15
CAISELQGSNTEAFF
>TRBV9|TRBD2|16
CASSLSGRARTGELFF
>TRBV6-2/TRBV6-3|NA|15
CASSYSGRDSEKLFF
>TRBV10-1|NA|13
CASSSNVGSEQYF
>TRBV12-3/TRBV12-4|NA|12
CASVGGGGGYTF
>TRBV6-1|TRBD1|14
CASSERDRVTEAFF
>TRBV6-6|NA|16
CASSYGFSSGANVLTF
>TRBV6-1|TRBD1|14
CASSVQGAVNEQFF
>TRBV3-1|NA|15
CASATSRGSYNEQFF
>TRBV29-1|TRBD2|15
CSVVIAGGGTDTQYF